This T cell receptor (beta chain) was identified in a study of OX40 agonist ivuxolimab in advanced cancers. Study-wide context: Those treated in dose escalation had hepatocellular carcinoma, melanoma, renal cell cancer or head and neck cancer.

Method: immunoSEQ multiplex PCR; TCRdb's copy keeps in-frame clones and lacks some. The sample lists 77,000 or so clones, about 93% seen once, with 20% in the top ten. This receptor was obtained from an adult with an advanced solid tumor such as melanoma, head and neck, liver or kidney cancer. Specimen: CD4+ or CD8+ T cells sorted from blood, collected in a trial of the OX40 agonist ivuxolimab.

Here the CDR3 reads CASSFNRVLQETQYF. CDR3 nucleotides: TGTGCCAGCAGTTTCAACAGGGTCTTGCAAGAGACCCAGTACTTC. This chain links TRBV6-5 with TRBJ2-5; D perhaps matches TRBD1 (6 bases). The CDR3 is 15 residues long. From germline, CDR1 is MNHEY and CDR2 SVGAGI. V was cut by 4 bases and J by 2 bases, with 14 bases left in between.